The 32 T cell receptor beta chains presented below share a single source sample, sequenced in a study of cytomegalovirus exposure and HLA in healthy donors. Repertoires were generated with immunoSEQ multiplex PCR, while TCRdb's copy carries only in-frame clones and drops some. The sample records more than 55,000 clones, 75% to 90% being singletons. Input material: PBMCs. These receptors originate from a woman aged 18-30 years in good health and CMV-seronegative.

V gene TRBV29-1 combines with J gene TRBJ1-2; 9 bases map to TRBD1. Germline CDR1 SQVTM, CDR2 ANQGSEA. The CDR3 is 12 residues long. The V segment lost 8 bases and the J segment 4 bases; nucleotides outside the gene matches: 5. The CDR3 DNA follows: TGCAGCACAAGACAGGGGGGCTATGGCTACACCTTC. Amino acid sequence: CSTRQGGYGYTF.

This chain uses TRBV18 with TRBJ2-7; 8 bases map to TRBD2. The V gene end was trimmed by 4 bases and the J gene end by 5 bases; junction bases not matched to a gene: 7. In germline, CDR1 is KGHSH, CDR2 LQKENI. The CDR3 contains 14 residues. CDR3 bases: TGTGCCAGCTCACGTCGGACTAGCCCCGACGAGCAGTACTTC. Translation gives CASSRRTSPDEQYF.

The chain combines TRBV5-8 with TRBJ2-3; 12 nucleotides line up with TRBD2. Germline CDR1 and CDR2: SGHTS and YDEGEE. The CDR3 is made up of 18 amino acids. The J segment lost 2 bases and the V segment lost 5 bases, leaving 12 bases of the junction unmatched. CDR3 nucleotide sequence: TGTGCCAGCAGACCCACTAGCGGGAGGCGACGGGACACAGATACGCAGTATTTT. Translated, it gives CASRPTSGRRRDTDTQYF. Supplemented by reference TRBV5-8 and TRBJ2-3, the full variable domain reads EAGVTQSPTHLIKTRGQQATLRCSPISGHTSVYWYQQALGLGLQFLLWYDEGEERNRGNFPPRFSGRQFPNYSSELNVNALELEDSALYLCASRPTSGRRRDTDTQYFGPGTRLTVL.

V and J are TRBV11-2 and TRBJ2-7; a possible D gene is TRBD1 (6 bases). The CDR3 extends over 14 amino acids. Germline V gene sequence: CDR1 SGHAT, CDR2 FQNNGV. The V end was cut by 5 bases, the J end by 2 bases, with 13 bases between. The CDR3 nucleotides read TGTGCCAGCAGCCCTGGGTGGGGGCCCTACGAGCAGTACTTC. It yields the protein CASSPGWGPYEQYF.

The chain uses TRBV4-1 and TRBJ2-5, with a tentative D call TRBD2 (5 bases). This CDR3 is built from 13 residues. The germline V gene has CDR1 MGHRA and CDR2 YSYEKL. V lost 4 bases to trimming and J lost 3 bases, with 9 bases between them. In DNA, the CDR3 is TGCGCCAGCAGCCTGCGACTAAAAGAGACCCAGTACTTC. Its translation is CASSLRLKETQYF.

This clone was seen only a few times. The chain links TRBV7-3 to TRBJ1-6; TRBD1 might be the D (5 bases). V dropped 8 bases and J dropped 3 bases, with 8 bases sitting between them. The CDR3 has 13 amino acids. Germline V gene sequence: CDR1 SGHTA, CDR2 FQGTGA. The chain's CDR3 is CASRGGYNSPLHF. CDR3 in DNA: TGTGCCAGCCGGGGGGGCTATAATTCACCCCTCCACTTT.

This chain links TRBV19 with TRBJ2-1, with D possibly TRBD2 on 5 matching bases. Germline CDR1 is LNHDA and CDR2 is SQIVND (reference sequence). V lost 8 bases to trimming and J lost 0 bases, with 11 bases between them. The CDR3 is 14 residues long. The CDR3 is CASESGSSYNEQFF. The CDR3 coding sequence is TGTGCCAGTGAGAGCGGAAGCTCCTACAATGAGCAGTTCTTC.

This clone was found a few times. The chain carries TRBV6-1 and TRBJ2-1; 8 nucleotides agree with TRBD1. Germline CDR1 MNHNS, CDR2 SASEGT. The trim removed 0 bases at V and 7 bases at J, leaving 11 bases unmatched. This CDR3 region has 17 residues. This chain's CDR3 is CASSEALRQGARNEQFF. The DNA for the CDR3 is TGTGCCAGCAGTGAAGCGCTTCGGCAGGGGGCTCGGAATGAGCAGTTCTTC.

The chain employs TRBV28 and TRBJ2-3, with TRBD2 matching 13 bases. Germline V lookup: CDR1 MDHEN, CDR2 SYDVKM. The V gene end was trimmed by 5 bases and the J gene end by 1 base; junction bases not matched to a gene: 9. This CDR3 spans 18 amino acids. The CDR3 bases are TGTGCCAGCAGTGCCGGGACTAGCGGGAAAGTGGGCACAGATACGCAGTATTTT. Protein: CASSAGTSGKVGTDTQYF.

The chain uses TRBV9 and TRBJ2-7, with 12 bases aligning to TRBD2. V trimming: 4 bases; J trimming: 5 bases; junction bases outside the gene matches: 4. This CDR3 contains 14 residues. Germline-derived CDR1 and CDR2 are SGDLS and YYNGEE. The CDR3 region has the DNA TGTGCCAGCAGCCCTAGCGGGAGGGCCCACGAGCAGTACTTC. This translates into CASSPSGRAHEQYF.

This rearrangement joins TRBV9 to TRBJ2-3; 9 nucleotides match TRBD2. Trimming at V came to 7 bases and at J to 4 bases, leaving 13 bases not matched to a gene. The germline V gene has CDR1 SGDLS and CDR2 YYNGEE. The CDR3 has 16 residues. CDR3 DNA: TGTGCCAGCCAAACTGGGGCGGGGGGGCTCGCAGATACGCAGTATTTT. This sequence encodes CASQTGAGGLADTQYF.

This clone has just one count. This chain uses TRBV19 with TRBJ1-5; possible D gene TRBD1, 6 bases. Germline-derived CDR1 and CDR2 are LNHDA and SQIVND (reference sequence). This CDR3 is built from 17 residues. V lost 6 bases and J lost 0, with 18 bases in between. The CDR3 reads CASRPQGWESSNQPQHF. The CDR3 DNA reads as TGTGCCAGTAGACCACAGGGCTGGGAATCTAGCAATCAGCCCCAGCATTTT.

The CDR3 nucleotides are TGTGCCTGGACCCTCCTAGCGGGGGGAATTGACTACGAGCAGTACTTC. As protein: CAWTLLAGGIDYEQYF. J is TRBJ2-7 and V is TRBV30; 11 bases are a match to TRBD2. Germline CDR1 GTSNPN, CDR2 SVGIG (reference sequence). V dropped 4 bases and J dropped 3; count of bases not matched to a gene: 11. The CDR3 is made up of 16 amino acids. Using reference TRBV30 and TRBJ2-7 for the parts outside the CDR3, the full variable domain is SQTIHQWPATLVQPVGSPLSLECTVEGTSNPNLYWYRQAAGRGLQLLFYSVGIGQISSEVPQNLSASRPQDRQFILSSKKLLLSDSGFYLCAWTLLAGGIDYEQYFGPGTRLTVT.

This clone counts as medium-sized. CDR3 loop: CASSRQVGGNQPQHF. The CDR3 region has the DNA TGTGCCAGCAGCCGACAGGTAGGCGGCAATCAGCCCCAGCATTTT. V and J are TRBV6-5 and TRBJ1-5; TRBD1 is a possible D gene (6 bases). CDR1 and CDR2 (germline): MNHEY, SVGAGI. V was trimmed by 6 bases and J by 2 bases, leaving 14 bases between them. CDR3 length: 15 amino acids.

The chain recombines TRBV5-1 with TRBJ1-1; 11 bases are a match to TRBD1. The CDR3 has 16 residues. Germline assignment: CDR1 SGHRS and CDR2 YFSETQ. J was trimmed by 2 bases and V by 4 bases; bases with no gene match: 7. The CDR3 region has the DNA TGCGCCAGCAGCCGTGGACAGGGGGCCCTAAACACTGAAGCTTTCTTT. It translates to CASSRGQGALNTEAFF.

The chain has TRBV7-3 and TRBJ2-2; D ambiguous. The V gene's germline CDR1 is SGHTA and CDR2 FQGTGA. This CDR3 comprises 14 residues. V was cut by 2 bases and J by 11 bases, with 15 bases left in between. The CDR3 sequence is CASSLGFPGSELFF. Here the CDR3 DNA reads TGTGCCAGCAGCTTAGGGTTTCCAGGCTCCGAGCTGTTTTTT.

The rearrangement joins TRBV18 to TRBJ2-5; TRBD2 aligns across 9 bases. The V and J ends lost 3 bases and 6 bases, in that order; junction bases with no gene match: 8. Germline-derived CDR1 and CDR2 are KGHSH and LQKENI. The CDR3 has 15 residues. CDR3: CASSPPGLAPKTQYF. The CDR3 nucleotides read TGTGCCAGCTCACCCCCGGGACTAGCCCCAAAGACCCAGTACTTC.

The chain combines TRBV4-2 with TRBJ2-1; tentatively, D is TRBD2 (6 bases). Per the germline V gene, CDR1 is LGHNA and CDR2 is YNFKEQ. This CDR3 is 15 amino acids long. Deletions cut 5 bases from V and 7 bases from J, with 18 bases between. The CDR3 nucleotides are TGTGCCAGCAGCTTTCACCAGGGACTGGGAAATGAGCAGTTCTTC. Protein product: CASSFHQGLGNEQFF.

CDR3 protein: CASSATSGGRNEQFF. CDR3 nucleotides: TGTGCCAGCAGCGCCACTAGCGGGGGGCGCAATGAGCAGTTCTTC. The chain couples TRBV9 to TRBJ2-1, with 12 bases matching TRBD2. The V and J ends lost 3 bases and 6 bases, in that order; junction bases with no gene match: 4. The germline V gene has CDR1 SGDLS and CDR2 YYNGEE. This CDR3 has 15 residues.

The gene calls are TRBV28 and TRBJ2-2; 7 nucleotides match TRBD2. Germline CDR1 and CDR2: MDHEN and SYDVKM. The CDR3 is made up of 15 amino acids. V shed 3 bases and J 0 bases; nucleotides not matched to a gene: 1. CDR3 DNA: TGTGCCAGCAGTTTGGGAGGGCCGAACACCGGGGAGCTGTTTTTT. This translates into CASSLGGPNTGELFF.

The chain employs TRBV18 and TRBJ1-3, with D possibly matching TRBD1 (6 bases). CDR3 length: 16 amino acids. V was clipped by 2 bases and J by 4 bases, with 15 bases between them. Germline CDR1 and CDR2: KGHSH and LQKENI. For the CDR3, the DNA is TGTGCCAGCTCACCATCGGAGGTGGGGACAGGAAACACCATATATTTT. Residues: CASSPSEVGTGNTIYF.

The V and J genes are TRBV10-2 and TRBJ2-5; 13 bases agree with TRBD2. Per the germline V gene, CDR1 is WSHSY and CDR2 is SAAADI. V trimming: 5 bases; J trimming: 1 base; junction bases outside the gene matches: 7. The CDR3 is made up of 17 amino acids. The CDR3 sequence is CASSRLAGGLTQETQYF. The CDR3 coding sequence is TGCGCCAGCAGTAGACTAGCGGGGGGCCTAACCCAAGAGACCCAGTACTTC.

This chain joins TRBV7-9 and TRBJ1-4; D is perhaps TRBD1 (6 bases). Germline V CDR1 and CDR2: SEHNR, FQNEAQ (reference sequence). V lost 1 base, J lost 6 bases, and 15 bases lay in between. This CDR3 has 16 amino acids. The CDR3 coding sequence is TGTGCCAGCAGCTTAGGGGCGCAGGGGATGGATGAAAAACTGTTTTTT. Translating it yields CASSLGAQGMDEKLFF.

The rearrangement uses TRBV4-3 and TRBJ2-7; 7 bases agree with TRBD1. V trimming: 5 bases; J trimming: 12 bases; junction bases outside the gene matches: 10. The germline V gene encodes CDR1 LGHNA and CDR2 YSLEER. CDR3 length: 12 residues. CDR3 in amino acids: CASSELGQSPYF. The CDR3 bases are TGCGCCAGCAGCGAGCTGGGACAGTCGCCGTACTTC.

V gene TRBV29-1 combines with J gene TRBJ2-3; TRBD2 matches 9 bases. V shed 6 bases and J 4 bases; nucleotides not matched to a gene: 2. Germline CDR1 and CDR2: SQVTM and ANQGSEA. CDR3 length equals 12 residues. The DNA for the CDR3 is TGCAGCGTAGAGCGGGGGGCAGATACGCAGTATTTT. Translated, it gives CSVERGADTQYF.

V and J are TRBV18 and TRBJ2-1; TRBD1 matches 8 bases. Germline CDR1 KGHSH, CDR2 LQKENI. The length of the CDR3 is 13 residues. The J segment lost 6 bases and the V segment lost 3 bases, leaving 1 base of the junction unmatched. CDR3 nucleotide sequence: TGTGCCAGCTCACCTGGACAGGGCAATGAGCAGTTCTTC. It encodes CASSPGQGNEQFF.

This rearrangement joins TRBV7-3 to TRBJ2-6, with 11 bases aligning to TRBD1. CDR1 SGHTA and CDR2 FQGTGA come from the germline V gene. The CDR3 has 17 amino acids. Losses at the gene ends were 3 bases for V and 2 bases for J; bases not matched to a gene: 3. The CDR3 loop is CASSFGQGAAGANVLTF. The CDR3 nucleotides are TGTGCCAGCAGCTTCGGACAGGGGGCGGCTGGGGCCAACGTCCTGACTTTC.

CDR3 nucleotide sequence: TGTGCCAGCAGTTACAATACGAACACTGAAGCTTTCTTT. Its translation: CASSYNTNTEAFF. The chain combines TRBV7-3 with TRBJ1-1, with unresolved D. Trimming stripped 6 bases from V and 1 base from J, with 9 bases between. The length of the CDR3 is 13 residues. CDR1 is SGHTA, CDR2 FQGTGA, per germline.

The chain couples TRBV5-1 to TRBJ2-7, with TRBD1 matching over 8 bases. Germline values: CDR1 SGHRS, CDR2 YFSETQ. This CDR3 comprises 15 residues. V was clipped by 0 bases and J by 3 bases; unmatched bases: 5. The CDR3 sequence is CASSLGQGTLYEQYF. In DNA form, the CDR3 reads TGCGCCAGCAGCTTGGGACAGGGGACCCTCTACGAGCAGTACTTC.

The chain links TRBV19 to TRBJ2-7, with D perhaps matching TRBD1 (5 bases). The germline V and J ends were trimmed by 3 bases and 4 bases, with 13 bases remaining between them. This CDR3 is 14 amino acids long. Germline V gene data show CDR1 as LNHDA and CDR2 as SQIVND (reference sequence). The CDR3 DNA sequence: TGTGCCAGTAGTATCCCAGGGTCCATTTACGAGCAGTACTTC. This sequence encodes CASSIPGSIYEQYF.

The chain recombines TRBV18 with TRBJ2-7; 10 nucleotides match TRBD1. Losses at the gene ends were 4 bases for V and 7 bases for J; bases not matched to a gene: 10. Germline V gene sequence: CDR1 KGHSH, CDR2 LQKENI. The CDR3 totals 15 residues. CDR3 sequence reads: CASSLFGTGAREQYF. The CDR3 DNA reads TGTGCCAGCTCACTCTTTGGGACAGGGGCTCGGGAGCAGTACTTC.

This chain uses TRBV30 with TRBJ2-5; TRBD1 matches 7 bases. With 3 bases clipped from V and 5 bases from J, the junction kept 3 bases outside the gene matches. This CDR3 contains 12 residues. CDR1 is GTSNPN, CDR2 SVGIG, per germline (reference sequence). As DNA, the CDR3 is TGTGCCTGGAGCAGCAGGGGGGAGACCCAGTACTTC. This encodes CAWSSRGETQYF.